This T cell receptor (beta chain) was profiled in a study of T cells after yellow fever vaccination. In the study overall: Researchers used SMART-Seq v4 Ultra Low Input to prepare fractions that had low cell numbers.

Whole-study results and caveats: A small share of clonotypes appeared in both CD4 and CD8 compartments. A faster peak, day 5 versus 15, was reached by the weaker secondary response.

The V segment lost 2 bases and the J segment 4 bases; nucleotides outside the gene matches: 10. Germline V lookup: CDR1 LGHDT, CDR2 YNNKEL (reference sequence). The CDR3 spans 16 residues. This clonotype was recorded a few times. Its target is unknown. 5'RACE template switching generated TCR cDNA, adding a universal primer site and UMIs. One entry per CDR3 protein results from TCRdb running MiXCR on the 5' RACE reads. The sample carries 200,000 or so distinct CDR3 sequences, around 6.7% recorded once. V gene TRBV3-1 combines with J gene TRBJ2-7; 8 nucleotides agree with TRBD1. This TCR was recovered from a man under 40 who received the YFV17D yellow fever vaccine. This specimen was CD4+ T cells sorted from PBMCs, taken on the day of the yellow fever booster vaccination. The CDR3 loop reads CASSQITPGGPYEQYF. CDR3 sequence (DNA): TGTGCCAGCAGCCAAATTACACCAGGGGGCCCTTACGAGCAGTACTTC.